This T cell receptor (beta chain) was observed in a study of early T cells in non-severe SARS-CoV-2 infection. Study-level findings and limits: Database matching using VDJdb favored anti-spike CD8 responses, with private and CD4 specificities left missing.

cDNA molecules, individually, were tagged with unique molecular identifiers. TCRdb recomputed calls from the 5' RACE reads with MiXCR, one row per CDR3 protein. The table lists some 62,000 distinct CDR3 sequences, around 9.9% of them singletons. With regard to this clonotype: Its target is unknown.

The CDR3 sequence is 13 residues long. After removal of 8 bases from V and 10 bases from J, the junction contained 10 bases not matched to a gene. The chain uses TRBV12-3 or TRBV12-4 and TRBJ2-1; 8 positions agree with TRBD2. This clonotype was obtained from an adult who was a healthcare worker with PCR-confirmed SARS-CoV-2 infection or an uninfected control (not recorded which). Sequenced input: whole blood. The CDR3 DNA is TGTGCCAGCGGGAGCGGGGGCCCCGTGGAGCAGTTCTTC. Amino acids: CASGSGGPVEQFF.